One and the same sample provided the 16 T cell receptor beta chains below, sequenced in a study of control samples from healthy donors and cancer patients. Assay: immunoSEQ multiplex PCR; the TCRdb copy retains only in-frame clones and omits some. Counted here are about 55,000 clones, approximately 86% occurring once; the ten biggest clones make up 3.8%. Sequences were obtained from blood. The receptors were sampled from a man aged 50-60 years in good health.

This rearrangement joins TRBV27 to TRBJ1-4, with D unclear. Trimming shortened V by 3 bases and J by 0 bases, and 5 bases separated the two germline ends. CDR1 MNHEY and CDR2 SMNVEV come from the germline V gene (reference sequence). The CDR3 runs to 14 residues. In DNA form, the CDR3 reads TGTGCCAGCAGTTTCTCGGCAACTAATGAAAAACTGTTTTTT. This sequence encodes CASSFSATNEKLFF.

The chain has TRBV5-6 and TRBJ2-2; 11 bases line up with TRBD1. The CDR3 has 16 amino acids. The ends lost 3 bases at V and 3 bases at J; junction bases unmatched: 4. Germline V gene lookup returns CDR1 SGHDT and CDR2 YYEEEE. CDR3 in amino acids: CASSYRTGGYTGELFF. CDR3 nucleotides: TGTGCCAGCAGCTATAGGACAGGGGGCTACACCGGGGAGCTGTTTTTT.

This sequence joins TRBV28 and TRBJ1-5, with a tentative D call TRBD1 (5 bases). This CDR3 is 14 amino acids long. In germline, CDR1 is MDHEN, CDR2 SYDVKM. Between the trimmed V and J ends, which lost 5 bases and 0 bases, there was a span of 8 bases. This chain's CDR3 is CASSPTGSNQPQHF. Here the CDR3 DNA reads TGTGCCAGCAGTCCAACAGGTAGCAATCAGCCCCAGCATTTT.

The chain joins TRBV10-2 to TRBJ2-7, with 8 bases lining up with TRBD1. With V trimmed by 0 bases and J by 8 bases, 6 bases remained unmatched. The length of the CDR3 is 14 residues. The V gene's germline CDR1 is WSHSY and CDR2 SAAADI. The CDR3 protein is CASSESRTGTKQYF. The CDR3 DNA reads TGCGCCAGCAGTGAGTCTAGGACAGGGACGAAGCAGTACTTC.

This clone has only one observation. The rearrangement uses TRBV28 and TRBJ1-1; TRBD1 might be the D (5 bases). The CDR3 has 15 residues. CDR1 and CDR2 from the germline V gene are MDHEN and SYDVKM. V gave up 7 bases and J gave up 7 bases, with 22 bases separating them. The CDR3 bases are TGTGCCAGCACCAGCTGGGGAATCCGGGACCGTGAAGCTTTCTTT. As protein: CASTSWGIRDREAFF.

The chain has TRBV24-1 and TRBJ2-3, with TRBD2 identical over 8 bases. Trimming at V came to 5 bases and at J to 1 base, leaving 10 bases not matched to a gene. CDR1 and CDR2 (germline): KGHDR, SFDVKD. There are 17 residues in the CDR3. CDR3 sequence (DNA): TGTGCCACCAGTGTCAATGGACTAGCCCTTGGCACAGATACGCAGTATTTT. It encodes CATSVNGLALGTDTQYF.

The chain carries TRBV5-1 and TRBJ1-1, with D unclear. This CDR3 has 16 amino acids. Trimming stripped 3 bases from V and 3 bases from J, with 18 bases between. In germline, CDR1 is SGHRS, CDR2 YFSETQ. The CDR3 region has the DNA TGCGCCAGCAGCTCCCCTGCGGGTCTTGGGGACACTGAAGCTTTCTTT. Translated: CASSSPAGLGDTEAFF. The whole variable domain, remainder taken from reference TRBV5-1 and TRBJ1-1, is KAGVTQTPRYLIKTRGQQVTLSCSPISGHRSVSWYQQTPGQGLQFLFEYFSETQRNKGNFPGRFSGRQFSNSRSEMNVSTLELGDSALYLCASSSPAGLGDTEAFFGQGTRLTVV.

The V call is TRBV18, the J call TRBJ1-2; D perhaps matches TRBD1 (5 bases). Germline CDR1 reads KGHSH; CDR2 reads LQKENI. Trimming cost V 3 bases and J 8 bases, with 13 bases left between them. CDR3 size: 13 residues. In DNA form, the CDR3 reads TGTGCCAGCTCACCTCAGGGTGACGAAGGCTACACCTTC. Its protein product is CASSPQGDEGYTF.

This chain connects TRBV5-1 to TRBJ1-5; 8 nucleotides agree with TRBD1. CDR3 length: 14 amino acids. The germline gives CDR1 SGHRS, CDR2 YFSETQ. Trimming removed 3 bases from V and 7 bases from J; junction bases left unmatched: 6. CDR3 loop: CASSSGQGEQPQHF. Written as DNA, the CDR3 is TGCGCCAGCAGCTCAGGACAGGGCGAACAGCCCCAGCATTTT.

This clone was picked up one time. The chain is built from TRBV6-5 and TRBJ1-2; the match to TRBD1 covers 8 bases. V dropped 2 bases and J dropped 6; count of bases not matched to a gene: 11. There are 16 residues in the CDR3. Germline CDR1 MNHEY, CDR2 SVGAGI. The CDR3 reads CASSYTGTGEPHGYTF. The CDR3 DNA reads TGTGCCAGCAGTTACACTGGGACAGGCGAACCACATGGCTACACCTTC.

This chain uses TRBV6-6 with TRBJ1-4, with 7 bases that match TRBD1. The CDR3 loop spans 16 amino acids. V dropped 0 bases and J dropped 6; count of bases not matched to a gene: 7. Germline loops: CDR1 MNHNY, CDR2 SVGAGI (reference sequence). The CDR3 DNA follows: TGTGCCAGCAGTTACTCGGACAGGACTCGGGATGAAAAACTGTTTTTT. Translated, it gives CASSYSDRTRDEKLFF.

The chain links TRBV11-3 to TRBJ2-1; 8 bases map to TRBD2. This CDR3 is 16 amino acids long. The V segment lost 1 base and the J segment 0 bases; nucleotides outside the gene matches: 2. CDR1 and CDR2 (germline): SGHNT, YENEEA. The CDR3 is CASSLAGGVSYNEQFF. CDR3 DNA sequence: TGTGCCAGCAGCTTAGCCGGGGGGGTCTCCTACAATGAGCAGTTCTTC.

The V and J genes are TRBV9 and TRBJ2-3; no reliable D call. Trimming took 0 bases from V and 0 from J, leaving 8 bases between them. The germline V gene encodes CDR1 SGDLS and CDR2 YYNGEE. This CDR3 spans 15 amino acids. The CDR3 sequence: CASSVVSSSTDTQYF. Here the CDR3 DNA reads TGTGCCAGCAGCGTAGTCAGTTCTAGCACAGATACGCAGTATTTT.

Notes on this clone: Sequence at one end of the junction differs from germline and may be a read error. This chain connects TRBV28 to TRBJ1-6; tentatively, D is TRBD1 (5 bases). Per germline, CDR1 MDHEN and CDR2 SYDVKM. This CDR3 is built from 14 residues. CDR3 residues: CASTLMGVGSPLHF. The CDR3 nucleotides are TGTGCCAGCACTTTAATGGGGGTAGGTTCACCCCTCCACTTT. Full variable domain (outside the CDR3, taken from reference TRBV28 and TRBJ1-6): DVKVTQSSRYLVKRTGEKVFLECVQDMDHENMFWYRQDPGLGLRLIYFSYDVKMKEKGDIPEGYSVSREKKERFSLILESASTNQTSMYLCASTLMGVGSPLHFGNGTRLTVT.

V usage is TRBV2 and J usage is TRBJ2-7; D perhaps matches TRBD2 (6 bases). The CDR3 contains 13 residues. Trimming pared 7 bases from V and 1 base from J, leaving 11 bases between. CDR1 is SNHLY and CDR2 is FYNNEI in the germline V gene. The CDR3 sequence is CASTGTLSYEQYF. CDR3 coding DNA: TGTGCCAGCACCGGGACTTTATCCTACGAGCAGTACTTC.

The chain uses TRBV19 and TRBJ1-1; unclear D gene. The germline V gene has CDR1 LNHDA and CDR2 SQIVND (reference sequence). The V end was cut by 4 bases, the J end by 1 base, with 13 bases between. The CDR3 sequence is 15 residues long. CDR3 nucleotide sequence: TGTGCCAGTAGTACCTCTTGGCGGGGGAACACTGAAGCTTTCTTT. Translating gives CASSTSWRGNTEAFF.